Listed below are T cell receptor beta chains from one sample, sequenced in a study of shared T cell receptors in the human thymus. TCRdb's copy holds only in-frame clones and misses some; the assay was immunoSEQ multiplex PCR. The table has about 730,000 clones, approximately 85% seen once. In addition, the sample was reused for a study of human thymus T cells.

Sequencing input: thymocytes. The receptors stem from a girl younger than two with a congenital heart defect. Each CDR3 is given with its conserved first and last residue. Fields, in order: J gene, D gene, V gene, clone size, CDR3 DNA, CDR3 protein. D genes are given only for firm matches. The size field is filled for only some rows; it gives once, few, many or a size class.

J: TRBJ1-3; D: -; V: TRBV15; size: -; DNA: TGTGCCACCAGCAGATGGTCCGGACAGCTTGGAAACACCATATATTTT; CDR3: CATSRWSGQLGNTIYF
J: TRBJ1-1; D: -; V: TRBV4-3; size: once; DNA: TGCGCCAGCAGCCAAGTGAACAAATTGAACACTGAAGCTTTCTTT; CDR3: CASSQVNKLNTEAFF
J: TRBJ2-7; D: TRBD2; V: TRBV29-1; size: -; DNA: TGCAGCGTTGCCCTGGGAGGGATCGGATACGAGCAGTACTTC; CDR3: CSVALGGIGYEQYF
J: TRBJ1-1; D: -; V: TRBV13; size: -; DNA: TGTGCCAGCAGCTTAGCAGGGGAATACACTGAAGCTTTCTTT; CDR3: CASSLAGEYTEAFF
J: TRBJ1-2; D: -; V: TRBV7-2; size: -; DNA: TGTGCCAGCAGCTTATCTATGGCGGGCGTCTATGGCTACACCTTC; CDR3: CASSLSMAGVYGYTF
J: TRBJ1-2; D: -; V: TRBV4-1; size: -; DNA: TGCGCCAGCAGCCAGGAATTGAGACGGCGGCATGGCTACACCTTC; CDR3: CASSQELRRRHGYTF
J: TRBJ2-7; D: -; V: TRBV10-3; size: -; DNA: TGTGCCATCAGTGCGGACACCGGGGGCTACGAGCAGTACTTC; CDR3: CAISADTGGYEQYF
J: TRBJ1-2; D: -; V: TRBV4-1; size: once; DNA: TGCGCCAGCAGCCAGCGGGCGGACCGGAGCCCCAAATGGAATGGCTACACCTTC; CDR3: CASSQRADRSPKWNGYTF
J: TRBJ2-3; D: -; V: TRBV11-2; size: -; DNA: TGTGCCAGCAGCTTAAGTAGCTGGCGCGCTAGCACAGATACGCAGTATTTT; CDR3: CASSLSSWRASTDTQYF
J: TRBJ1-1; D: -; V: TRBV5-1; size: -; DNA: TGCGCCAGCAGCCCCCCCGACTGGGGGCAGGGGCAACTTGAAGCTTTCTTT; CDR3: CASSPPDWGQGQLEAFF
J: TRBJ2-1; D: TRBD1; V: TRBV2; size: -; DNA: TGTGCCAGCAGTCCCGGGACAGGGGTGAGAAATGAGCAGTTCTTC; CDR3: CASSPGTGVRNEQFF
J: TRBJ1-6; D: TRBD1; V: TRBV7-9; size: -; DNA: TGTGCCAGCAGCCTCGGACAGGGTCTAGGTTCACCCCTCCACTTT; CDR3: CASSLGQGLGSPLHF
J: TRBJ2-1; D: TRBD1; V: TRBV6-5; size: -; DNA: TGTGCCAGCAGCCTCTCAACAGGGGAGTTAGGGCAGTTCTTC; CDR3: CASSLSTGELGQFF
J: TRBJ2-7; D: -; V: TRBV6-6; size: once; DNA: TGTGCCAGCTTGACATTCCCGGGACATTCCTACGAGCAGTACTTC; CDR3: CASLTFPGHSYEQYF
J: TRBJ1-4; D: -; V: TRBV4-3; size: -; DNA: TGCGCCAGCAGCCAAGCTGCAAGGGGAAAACTGTTTTTT; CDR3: CASSQAARGKLFF
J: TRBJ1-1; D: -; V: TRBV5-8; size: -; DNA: TGTGCCAGCAGCACGAGGGAAATTACCCCGAACACTGAAGCTTTCTTT; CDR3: CASSTREITPNTEAFF
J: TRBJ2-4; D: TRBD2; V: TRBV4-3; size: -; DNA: TGCGCCAGCAGCCAAGATTCTAGCGGGGGGGGAAGAGCCAAAAACATTCAGTACTTC; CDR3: CASSQDSSGGGRAKNIQYF
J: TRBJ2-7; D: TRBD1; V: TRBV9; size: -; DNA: TGTGCCAGCAGCCCTGGACAGGGGAGCTCCTACGAGCAGTACTTC; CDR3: CASSPGQGSSYEQYF
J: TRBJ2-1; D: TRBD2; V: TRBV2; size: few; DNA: TGTGCCAGCAGTACTAGCGGGGGAGCCCGAGGGGATGAGCAGTTCTTC; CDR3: CASSTSGGARGDEQFF
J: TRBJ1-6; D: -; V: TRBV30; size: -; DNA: TGTGCCTGGAGGGCAGGGGACAATTCACCCCTCCACTTT; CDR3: CAWRAGDNSPLHF
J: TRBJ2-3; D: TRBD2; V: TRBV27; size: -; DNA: TGTGCCAGCAGTTCCCTAGGCCTAGCGGGGGGCCCCACAGATACGCAGTATTTT; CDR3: CASSSLGLAGGPTDTQYF
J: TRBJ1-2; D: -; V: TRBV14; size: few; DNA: TGTGCCAGCAGCCAAGATGGACAGTATTATGGCTACACCTTC; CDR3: CASSQDGQYYGYTF
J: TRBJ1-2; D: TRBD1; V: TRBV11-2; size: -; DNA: TGTGCCAGCACCATTATAGAGGGGACAGTGCTATTTGGCTACACCTTC; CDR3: CASTIIEGTVLFGYTF
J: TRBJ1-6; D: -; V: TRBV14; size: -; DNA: TGTGCCAGCAGCCAAGGGACCAGGGGTTATAATTCACCCCTCCACTTT; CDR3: CASSQGTRGYNSPLHF
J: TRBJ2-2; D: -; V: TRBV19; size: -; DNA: TGTGCCAGTACCCCTTCAGGACATTACACCGGGGAGCTGTTTTTT; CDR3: CASTPSGHYTGELFF
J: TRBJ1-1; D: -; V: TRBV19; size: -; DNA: TGTGCCAGTATGTCGGGGGGAACTGAAGCTTTCTTT; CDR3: CASMSGGTEAFF
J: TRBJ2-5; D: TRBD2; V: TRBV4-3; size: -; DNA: TGCGCCAGCTCGACTGGACTAGCGGGGGTTAAACAAGAGACCCAGTACTTC; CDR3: CASSTGLAGVKQETQYF
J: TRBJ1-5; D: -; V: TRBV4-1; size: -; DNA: TGCGCCAGCAGCCTAGCTAATAATCAGCCCCAGCATTTT; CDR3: CASSLANNQPQHF
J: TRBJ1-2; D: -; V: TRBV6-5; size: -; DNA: TGTGCCAGCAGTTACCTCTCAGGGTATTATGGCTACACCTTC; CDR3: CASSYLSGYYGYTF
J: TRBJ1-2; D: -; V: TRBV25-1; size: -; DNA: TGTGCCAGCCGCCCAGGGGCTAACTATGGCTACACCTTC; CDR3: CASRPGANYGYTF
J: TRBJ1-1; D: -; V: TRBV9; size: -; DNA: TGTGCCAGCAGCCCGGGGGGTGGCTTATCGAACACTGAAGCTTTCTTT; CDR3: CASSPGGGLSNTEAFF
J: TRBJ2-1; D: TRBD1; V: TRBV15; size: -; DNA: TGTGCCACCAGCAGGAAAGACGGACAGGACAATGAGCAGTTCTTC; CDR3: CATSRKDGQDNEQFF
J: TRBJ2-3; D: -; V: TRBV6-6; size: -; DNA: TGTGCCAGCAGTTACAGGCAGGGAACGGATACGCAGTATTTT; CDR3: CASSYRQGTDTQYF
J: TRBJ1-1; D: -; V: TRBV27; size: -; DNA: TGTGCCAGCAGTAGAACCAGCGGAGGGTGTATGAACACTGAAGCTTTCTTT; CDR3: CASSRTSGGCMNTEAFF
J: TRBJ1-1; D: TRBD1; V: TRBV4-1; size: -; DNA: TGCGCCAGCAGTCCTACGACGGGACAGGGAGGCACTGAAGCTTTCTTT; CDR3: CASSPTTGQGGTEAFF
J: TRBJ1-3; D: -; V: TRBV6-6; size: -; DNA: TGTGCCAGCAGTTACTCATCCAGGGCTGGAAACACCATATATTTT; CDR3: CASSYSSRAGNTIYF
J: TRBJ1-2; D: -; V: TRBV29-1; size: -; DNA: TGCAGCGTTGAAGATACCCCCAGGGCTCGGGGCTACACCTTC; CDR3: CSVEDTPRARGYTF
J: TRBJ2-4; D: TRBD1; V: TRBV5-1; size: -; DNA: TGCGCCAGTTTTGACAGGGGGAAAAACATTCAGTACTTC; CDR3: CASFDRGKNIQYF
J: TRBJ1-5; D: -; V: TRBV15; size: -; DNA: TGTGCCACCAGCAGAGATCTGGAGGGAGGCCCCAATCAGCCCCAGCATTTT; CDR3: CATSRDLEGGPNQPQHF
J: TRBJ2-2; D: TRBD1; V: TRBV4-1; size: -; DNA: TGCGCCAGCAGCCAAGAATCCGGGACAGGGGGTATCGCGAACACCGGGGAGCTGTTTTTT; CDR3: CASSQESGTGGIANTGELFF
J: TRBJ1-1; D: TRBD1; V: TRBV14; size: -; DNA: TGTGCCAGCAGCCAAGCGTCGGGACAGGTCCAAGAGGACACTGAAGCTTTCTTT; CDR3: CASSQASGQVQEDTEAFF
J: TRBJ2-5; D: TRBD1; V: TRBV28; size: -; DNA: TGTGCCAGCAGTTTGACCCAACAGGGGGATCCGGTCCAAGAGACCCAGTACTTC; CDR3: CASSLTQQGDPVQETQYF
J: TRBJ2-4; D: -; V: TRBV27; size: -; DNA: TGTGCCAGCAGCTCACCCGGGGAAAACATTCAGTACTTC; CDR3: CASSSPGENIQYF
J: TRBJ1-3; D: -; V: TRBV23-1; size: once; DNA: TGCGCCAGCACCCCGCGGACTGCTGGAAACACCATATATTTT; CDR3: CASTPRTAGNTIYF
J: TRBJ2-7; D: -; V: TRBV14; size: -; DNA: TGTGCCAGCAGCCAGGATGACTTACGTAGCTCCTACGAGCAGTACTTC; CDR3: CASSQDDLRSSYEQYF
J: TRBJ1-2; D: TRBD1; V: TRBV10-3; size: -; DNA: TGTGCCATCAGTGAGTCTCGGTCCGGGACAGAAATCACCTATGGCTACACCTTC; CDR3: CAISESRSGTEITYGYTF
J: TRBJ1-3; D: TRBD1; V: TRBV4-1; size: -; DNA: TGCGCCAGCAGCCCTCCGGGACAGGGGCCAAACCATGTCGGAAACACCATATATTTT; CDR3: CASSPPGQGPNHVGNTIYF
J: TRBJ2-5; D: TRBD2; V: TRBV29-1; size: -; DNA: TGCAGCGTTCCCCTCGGGAGGGGGACCCAAGAGACCCAGTACTTC; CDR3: CSVPLGRGTQETQYF
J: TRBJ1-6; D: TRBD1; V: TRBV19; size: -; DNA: TGTGCCAGCAGTCGGGACAGGGGAAATTCACCCCTCCACTTT; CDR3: CASSRDRGNSPLHF
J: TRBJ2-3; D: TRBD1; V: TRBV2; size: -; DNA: TGTGCCAGCAGGGAATTCAGGACAGGGCTCGCAGATACGCAGTATTTT; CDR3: CASREFRTGLADTQYF
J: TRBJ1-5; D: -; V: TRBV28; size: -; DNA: TGTGCCAGCAGCACCTGCCCGAGAGGCAATCAGCCCCAGCATTTT; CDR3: CASSTCPRGNQPQHF
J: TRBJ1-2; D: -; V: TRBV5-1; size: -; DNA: TGCGCCAGCAGCCTGGGGCCGGACAGAACTAACTATGGCTACACCTTC; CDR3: CASSLGPDRTNYGYTF